The text below deals with one T cell receptor (beta chain). Its antigen remains unidentified. The same CDR3 arises from other DNA sequences in this sample as well. TCRdb's copy holds only in-frame clones and misses some; the assay was immunoSEQ multiplex PCR. The repertoire includes 2 million to 2.5 million clones, approximately 96% of them detected once, and approximately 0.13% sits in the top ten. Each of the donors was a healthy adult who was HIV-negative and had not had a recent acute infection or vaccination. The record originates from a study of shared clonotypes between healthy human individuals. Study outcomes and limitations: Sequencing depth was expected to affect clonotype sharing among donors.

The CDR3 length is 14 residues. V was shortened by 4 bases and J by 3 bases, with 10 bases between the two germline ends. Germline assignment: CDR1 MNHNY and CDR2 SVGAGI (reference sequence). The gene calls are TRBV6-6 and TRBJ2-1, with D hard to call. The TCR comes from a man aged 18 to 29 in good health. The sample consisted of naive CD4+ T cells sorted from blood. The subset: CD45RA+ positively selected. CDR3 sequence reads: CASSFTSLYNEQFF. CDR3 DNA sequence: TGTGCCAGCAGTTTCACCTCCCTCTACAATGAGCAGTTCTTC.